This T cell receptor beta chain was recovered during a study of graft-versus-host responses after intestinal transplantation (dated by TCRdb to about 2021). Regarding the complete study: The transplants that recipients received were multivisceral, liver-intestinal, or isolated intestinal. Every recipient was given anti-thymocyte globulin induction, then maintenance tacrolimus and steroids for around three years. A peak of at least 4% donor T cells among recipient peripheral blood mononuclear cells was the definition used for donor T cell macrochimerism. The cohort enrolled under 30 intestinal transplant recipients, one of whom was a retransplant, and a few patients without pretransplant specimens were excluded. Alloreactive clones were identified by sequencing pre-transplant mixed lymphocyte reaction products and comparing them with unstimulated pre-transplant donor and recipient T cells. Samples from a few later patients were sequenced in-house on an Illumina MiSeq with MiXCR processing rather than by the commercial service. After intestinal transplantation, graft-versus-host and host-versus-graft alloreactive T cell clones were followed in the graft, circulation and bone marrow using bulk TCR-beta CDR3 sequencing. Points the paper makes about the study in general: GvH clones turned up in recipient bone marrow, with some appearing earlier in ileal mucosa or blood, a pattern consistent with an intestinal mucosal origin. High GvH to HvG T cell clonal ratios were observed in the allografts of patients with donor T cell macrochimerism. Conclusions were limited by the relatively low number and heterogeneity of intestinal transplant patients. Early after transplant, declines in HvG clones were associated with peak levels of circulating GvH clones.

The protocol used for the library was the immunoSEQ multiplex PCR assay. For most patients, high-throughput TCR-beta CDR3 sequencing of genomic DNA was performed by Adaptive Biotechnologies. As for how the authors treated the data: Adaptive's ImmunoSEQ software was the source of the TCR sequencing data for about 18 patients, while a few other patients were processed with MiXCR and VDJtools. CDR3 nucleotide sequences shared between donor and recipient were removed because their origin could not be assigned. At least 2-fold expansion over unstimulated cells and a minimum CFSE-low frequency of 0.002% (template counts) or 0.001% (read counts) were required for clones to be classified as alloreactive. Mappable clones were those detected in sequenced pre-transplant spleen, lymph node, or MLR CFSE-low populations of the donor or recipient. Cumulative frequency of alloreactive clones was calculated as a percentage of all sequences weighted by copy number. The table comes from immuneACCESS by way of TCRdb, which keeps in-frame sequences with V and J called. Part of the clones is missing from these tables; in studies checked, under half for an unresolved V gene and the rest for unknown reasons. The V and J calls and clone size are taken from that table; D and trimming were inferred from the DNA. In all, the sample holds around 29,000 clones, and just under 95% of those were seen once. Clones ranked in the top ten supply less than 0.75% of the sample.

Notes on this clone: Which antigen it targets is not known. Nothing much larger sits one base from this clone, and base qualities are not available.

At the junction V is shortened by 3 bases and J by 3 bases, with 12 bases in between. The germline V gene (reference sequence) specifies LNHDA as CDR1 and SQIVND as CDR2. From its cysteine to its phenylalanine, the CDR3 spans 15 amino acids. The entry retains the CDR3 DNA only, 45 bases that are in frame from base 1. In the first month after transplant, blood samples were collected up to 4 times, and after that at least monthly when available. This sequence originates from a human patient who received an intestinal transplant, so some T cells may come from the graft donor. The chain couples TRBV19 to TRBJ1-5; TRBD1 is perhaps the D gene, given 5 matching bases. The material was PBMCs, obtained 66 days after intestinal transplant. The bases are TGTGCCAGTAGTATCTACCAGGGCGACAATCAGCCCCAGCATTTT. The encoded protein is CASSIYQGDNQPQHF.